The present T cell receptor beta chain was sequenced within a study of shared clonotypes between healthy human individuals. Investigators spread the genomic DNA of each subset evenly over several immunoSEQ plates. Sequenced by immunoSEQ multiplex PCR; TCRdb stores in-frame clones only, minus some. This table has some 200,000 clones, about 66% appearing once. Germline CDR1 SGHNT, CDR2 YENEEA. The CDR3 is 14 residues long. V was shortened by 3 bases and J by 2 bases, with 9 bases between the two germline ends. The chain links TRBV11-3 to TRBJ2-3, with D uncertain. This clonotype was obtained from a man aged 25 to 40 in good health. Sequenced input: memory CD4+ T cells sorted from blood. As to subset: CD45RA-negative fraction. This CDR3 reads CASSFSGSTDTQYF. DNA of the CDR3: TGTGCCAGCAGCTTTTCCGGGTCCACAGATACGCAGTATTTT.